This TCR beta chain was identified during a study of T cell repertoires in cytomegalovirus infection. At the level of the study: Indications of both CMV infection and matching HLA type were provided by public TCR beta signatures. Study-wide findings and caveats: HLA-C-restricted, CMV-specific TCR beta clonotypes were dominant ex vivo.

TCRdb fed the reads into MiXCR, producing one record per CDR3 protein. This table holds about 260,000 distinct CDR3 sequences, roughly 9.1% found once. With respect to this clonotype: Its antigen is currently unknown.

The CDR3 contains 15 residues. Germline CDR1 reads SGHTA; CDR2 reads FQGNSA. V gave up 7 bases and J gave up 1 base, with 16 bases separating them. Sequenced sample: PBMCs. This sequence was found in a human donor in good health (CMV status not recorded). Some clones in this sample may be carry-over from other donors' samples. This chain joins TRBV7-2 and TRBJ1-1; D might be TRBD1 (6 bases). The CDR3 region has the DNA TGTGCCAGCACCCCGCTGGGGACACCGAACACTGAAGCTTTCTTT. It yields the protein CASTPLGTPNTEAFF.